This T cell receptor beta chain was sequenced in a study of blood T cell repertoires in COVID-19. The overall study: Specimens from acute and convalescent COVID-19 originated in the United States, Italy and Spain. The analysed material was cDNA or gDNA that came from T cells, B-cell-depleted T cells, or PBMCs.

CDR3 size: 14 residues. Germline CDR1 is SNHLY and CDR2 is FYNNEI. J was trimmed by 10 bases and V by 6 bases; bases with no gene match: 12. Cohorts were assigned according to the clinical history that participants reported. Libraries were prepared by immunoSEQ multiplex PCR; TCRdb keeps only in-frame clonotypes and omits some of them. The sample has about 170,000 clones, around 78% seen once. The sample was PBMCs or T cells enriched from blood (not recorded which). The rearrangement uses TRBV2 and TRBJ2-5; 9 nucleotides agree with TRBD2. The sequence derives from a woman aged 45-60 years who had recovered from COVID-19. CDR3 nucleotides: TGTGCCAGCAGCGTAGCGGGAGTTAAGGGAGACCAGTACTTC. Translation gives CASSVAGVKGDQYF.